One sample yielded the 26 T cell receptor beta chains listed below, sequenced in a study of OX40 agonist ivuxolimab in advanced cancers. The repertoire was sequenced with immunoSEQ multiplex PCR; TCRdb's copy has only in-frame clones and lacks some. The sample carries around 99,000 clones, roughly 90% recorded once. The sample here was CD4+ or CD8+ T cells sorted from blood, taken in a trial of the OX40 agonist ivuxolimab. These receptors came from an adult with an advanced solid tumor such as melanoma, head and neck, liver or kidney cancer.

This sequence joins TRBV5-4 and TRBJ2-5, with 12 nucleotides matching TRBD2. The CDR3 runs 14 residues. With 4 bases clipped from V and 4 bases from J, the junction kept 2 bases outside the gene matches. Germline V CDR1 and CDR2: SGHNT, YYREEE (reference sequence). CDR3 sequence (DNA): TGTGCCAGCAGCGCGGGACTAGCGGGAGAGACCCAGTACTTC. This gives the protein CASSAGLAGETQYF.

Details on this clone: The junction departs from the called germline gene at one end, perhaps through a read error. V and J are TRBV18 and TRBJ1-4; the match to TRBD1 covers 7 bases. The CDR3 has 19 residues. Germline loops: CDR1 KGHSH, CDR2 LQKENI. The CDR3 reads CASSTPIPGQPLRDEKLFF. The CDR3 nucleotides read TGTGCCAGCTCAACACCAATACCGGGACAGCCGCTTCGGGACGAAAAACTGTTTTTT.

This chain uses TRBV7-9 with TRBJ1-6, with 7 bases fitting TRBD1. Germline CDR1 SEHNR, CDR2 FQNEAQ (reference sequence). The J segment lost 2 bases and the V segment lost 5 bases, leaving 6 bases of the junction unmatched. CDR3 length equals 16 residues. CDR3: CASSADQGAYNSPLHF. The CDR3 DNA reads TGTGCCAGCAGCGCTGACCAGGGGGCCTATAATTCACCCCTCCACTTT.

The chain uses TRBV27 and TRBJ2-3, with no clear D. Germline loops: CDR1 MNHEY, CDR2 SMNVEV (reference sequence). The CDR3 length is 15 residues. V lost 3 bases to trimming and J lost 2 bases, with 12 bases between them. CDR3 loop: CASSFSSDSTDTQYF. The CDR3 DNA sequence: TGTGCCAGCAGTTTTAGCAGCGACTCCACAGATACGCAGTATTTT.

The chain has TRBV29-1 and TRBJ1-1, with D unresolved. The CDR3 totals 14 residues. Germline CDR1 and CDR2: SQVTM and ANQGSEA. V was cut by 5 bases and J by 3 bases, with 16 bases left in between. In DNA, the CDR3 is TGCAGCGTTTTCAGGATTTTAAAGGACACTGAAGCTTTCTTT. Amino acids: CSVFRILKDTEAFF.

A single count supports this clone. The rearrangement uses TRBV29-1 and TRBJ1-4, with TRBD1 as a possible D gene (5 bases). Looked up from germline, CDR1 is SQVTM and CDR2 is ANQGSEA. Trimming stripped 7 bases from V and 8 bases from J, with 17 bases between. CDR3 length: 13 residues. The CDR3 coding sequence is TGCAGCGCCCGTCCCGGGGGGGAGGAAAAACTGTTTTTT. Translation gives CSARPGGEEKLFF.

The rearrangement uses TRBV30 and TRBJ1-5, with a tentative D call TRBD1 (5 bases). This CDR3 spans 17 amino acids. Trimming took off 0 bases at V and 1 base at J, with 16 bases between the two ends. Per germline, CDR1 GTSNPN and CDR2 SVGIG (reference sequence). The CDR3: CAWSVQASGRSNQPQHF. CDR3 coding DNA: TGTGCCTGGAGTGTACAGGCCTCAGGGAGGAGCAATCAGCCCCAGCATTTT. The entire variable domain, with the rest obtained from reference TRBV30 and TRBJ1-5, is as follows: SQTIHQWPATLVQPVGSPLSLECTVEGTSNPNLYWYRQAAGRGLQLLFYSVGIGQISSEVPQNLSASRPQDRQFILSSKKLLLSDSGFYLCAWSVQASGRSNQPQHFGDGTRLSIL.

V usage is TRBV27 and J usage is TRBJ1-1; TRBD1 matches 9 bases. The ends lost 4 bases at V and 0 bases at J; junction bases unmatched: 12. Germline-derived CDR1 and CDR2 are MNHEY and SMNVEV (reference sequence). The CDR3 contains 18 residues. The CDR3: CASSSPVQGQGMNTEAFF. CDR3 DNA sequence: TGTGCCAGCAGTTCACCCGTCCAGGGACAGGGCATGAACACTGAAGCTTTCTTT.

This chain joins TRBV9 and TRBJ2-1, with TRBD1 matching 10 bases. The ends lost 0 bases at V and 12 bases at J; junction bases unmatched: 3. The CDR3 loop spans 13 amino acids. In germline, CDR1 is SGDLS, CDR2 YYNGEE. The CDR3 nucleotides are TGTGCCAGCAGCGTAGTCGGGACAGGGGCGCAGTTCTTC. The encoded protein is CASSVVGTGAQFF.

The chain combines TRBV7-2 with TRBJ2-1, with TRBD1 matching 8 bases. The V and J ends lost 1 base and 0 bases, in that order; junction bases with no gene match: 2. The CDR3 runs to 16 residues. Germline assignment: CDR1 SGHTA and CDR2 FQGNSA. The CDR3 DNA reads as TGTGCCAGCAGCTTAGTGCAGGGGGCCTCCTACAATGAGCAGTTCTTC. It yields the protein CASSLVQGASYNEQFF.

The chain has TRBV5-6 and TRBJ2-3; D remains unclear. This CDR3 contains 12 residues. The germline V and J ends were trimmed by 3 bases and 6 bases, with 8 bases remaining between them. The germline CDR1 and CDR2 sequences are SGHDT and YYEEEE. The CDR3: CASSYGWDTQYF. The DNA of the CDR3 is TGTGCCAGCAGCTATGGTTGGGATACGCAGTATTTT.

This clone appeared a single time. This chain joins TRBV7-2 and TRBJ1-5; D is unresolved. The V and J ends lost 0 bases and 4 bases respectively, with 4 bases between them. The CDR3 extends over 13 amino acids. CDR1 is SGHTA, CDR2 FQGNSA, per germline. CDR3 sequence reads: CASSLALNQPQHF. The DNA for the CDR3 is TGTGCCAGCAGCTTAGCGTTAAATCAGCCCCAGCATTTT.

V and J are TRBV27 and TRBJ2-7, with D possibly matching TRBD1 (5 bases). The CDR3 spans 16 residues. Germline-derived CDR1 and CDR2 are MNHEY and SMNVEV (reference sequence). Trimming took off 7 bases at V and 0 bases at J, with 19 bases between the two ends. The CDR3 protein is CASKDSPWGSSYEQYF. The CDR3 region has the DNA TGTGCCAGCAAGGATTCCCCTTGGGGCAGCTCCTACGAGCAGTACTTC.

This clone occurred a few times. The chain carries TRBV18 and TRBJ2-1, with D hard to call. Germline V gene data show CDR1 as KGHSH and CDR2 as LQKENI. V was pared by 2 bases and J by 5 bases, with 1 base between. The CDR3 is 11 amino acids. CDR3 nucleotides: TGTGCCAGCTCACCAGACAATGAGCAGTTCTTC. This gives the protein CASSPDNEQFF.

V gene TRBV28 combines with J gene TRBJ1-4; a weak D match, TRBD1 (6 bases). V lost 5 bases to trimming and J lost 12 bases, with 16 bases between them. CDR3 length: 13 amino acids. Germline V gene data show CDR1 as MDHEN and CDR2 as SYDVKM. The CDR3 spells CASSLEGGGELFF. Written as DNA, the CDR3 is TGTGCCAGCAGTCTGGAGGGAGGGGGGGAACTGTTTTTT. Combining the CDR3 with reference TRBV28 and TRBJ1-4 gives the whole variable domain DVKVTQSSRYLVKRTGEKVFLECVQDMDHENMFWYRQDPGLGLRLIYFSYDVKMKEKGDIPEGYSVSREKKERFSLILESASTNQTSMYLCASSLEGGGELFFGSGTQLSVL.

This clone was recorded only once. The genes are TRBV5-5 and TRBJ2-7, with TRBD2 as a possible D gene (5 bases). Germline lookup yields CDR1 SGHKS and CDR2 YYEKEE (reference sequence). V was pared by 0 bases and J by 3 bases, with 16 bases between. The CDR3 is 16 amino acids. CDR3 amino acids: CASSLAAGSGLYEQYF. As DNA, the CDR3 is TGTGCCAGCAGCTTGGCTGCGGGCTCCGGGCTCTACGAGCAGTACTTC.

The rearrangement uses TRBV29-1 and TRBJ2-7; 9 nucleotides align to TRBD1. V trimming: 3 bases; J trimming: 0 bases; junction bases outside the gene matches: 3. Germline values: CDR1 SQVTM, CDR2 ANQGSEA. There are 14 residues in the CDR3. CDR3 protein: CSVEGQGISYEQYF. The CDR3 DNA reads TGCAGCGTTGAGGGACAGGGAATCTCCTACGAGCAGTACTTC.

For the CDR3, the DNA is TGTGCCAGCAGCTTTGGGGACCTGCGAGTCACTGAAGCTTTCTTT. Translation: CASSFGDLRVTEAFF. The chain links TRBV11-2 to TRBJ1-1, with D possibly being TRBD1 (5 bases). This CDR3 comprises 15 residues. Germline CDR1 is SGHAT and CDR2 is FQNNGV. Trimming removed 3 bases from V and 4 bases from J, with 15 bases in between.

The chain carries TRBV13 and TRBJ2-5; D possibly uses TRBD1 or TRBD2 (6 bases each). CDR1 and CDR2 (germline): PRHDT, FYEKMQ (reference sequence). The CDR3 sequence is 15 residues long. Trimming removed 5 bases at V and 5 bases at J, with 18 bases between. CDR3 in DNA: TGTGCCAGCAGCCGCGAGGGGGGCTCGTGGGAGACCCAGTACTTC. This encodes CASSREGGSWETQYF.

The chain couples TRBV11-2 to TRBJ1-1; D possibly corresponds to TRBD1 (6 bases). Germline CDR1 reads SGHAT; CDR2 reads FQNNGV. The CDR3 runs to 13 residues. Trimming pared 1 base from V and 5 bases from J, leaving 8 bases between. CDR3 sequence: CASSLGRGTEAFF. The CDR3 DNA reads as TGTGCCAGCAGCTTAGGGAGGGGGACTGAAGCTTTCTTT.

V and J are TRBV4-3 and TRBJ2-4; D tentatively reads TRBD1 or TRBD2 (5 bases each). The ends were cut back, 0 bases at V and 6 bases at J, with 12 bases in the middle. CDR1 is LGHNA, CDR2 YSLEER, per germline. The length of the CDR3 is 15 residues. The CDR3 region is CASSQDRGAGNIQYF. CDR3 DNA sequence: TGCGCCAGCAGCCAAGACCGGGGCGCCGGAAACATTCAGTACTTC.

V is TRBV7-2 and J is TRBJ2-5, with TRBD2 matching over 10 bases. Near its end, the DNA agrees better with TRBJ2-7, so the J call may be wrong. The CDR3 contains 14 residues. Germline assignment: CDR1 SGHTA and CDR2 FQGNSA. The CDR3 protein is CASSKGLAYHEQYF. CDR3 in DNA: TGTGCCAGCAGCAAGGGACTAGCGTACCACGAGCAGTACTTC.

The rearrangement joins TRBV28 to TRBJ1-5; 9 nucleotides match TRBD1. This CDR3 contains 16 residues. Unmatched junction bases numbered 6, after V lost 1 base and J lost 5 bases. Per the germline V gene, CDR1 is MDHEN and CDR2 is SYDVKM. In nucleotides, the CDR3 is TGTGCCAGCAGTTTATCCCCGGGACAGGGAGATCAGCCCCAGCATTTT. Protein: CASSLSPGQGDQPQHF.

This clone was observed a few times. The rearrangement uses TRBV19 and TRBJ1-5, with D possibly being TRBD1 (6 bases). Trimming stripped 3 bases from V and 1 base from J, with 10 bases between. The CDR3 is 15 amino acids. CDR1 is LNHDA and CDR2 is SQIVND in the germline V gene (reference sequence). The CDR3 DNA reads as TGTGCCAGTAGTATCAGGGGAGAGAGCAATCAGCCCCAGCATTTT. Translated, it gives CASSIRGESNQPQHF.

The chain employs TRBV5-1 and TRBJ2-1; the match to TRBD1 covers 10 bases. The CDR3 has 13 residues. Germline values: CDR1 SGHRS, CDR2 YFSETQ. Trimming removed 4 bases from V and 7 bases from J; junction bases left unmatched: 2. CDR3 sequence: CASSPDRGNEQFF. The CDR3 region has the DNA TGCGCCAGCAGCCCGGACAGGGGGAATGAGCAGTTCTTC.

CDR3 coding DNA: TGTGCCAGCAGTGAGGGCAGGGGGCTTCTTATTTCACCCCTCCACTTT. Residues: CASSEGRGLLISPLHF. V and J are TRBV2 and TRBJ1-6; TRBD1 agrees at 8 bases. J gave up 9 bases and V 3 bases, and 10 bases lay outside the gene matches. The CDR3 runs 16 residues. The V gene's germline CDR1 is SNHLY and CDR2 FYNNEI.